Described below is a single T cell receptor beta chain sequence and its context. Its antigen is undetermined. TCRdb keeps only in-frame clones here, not all; method: immunoSEQ multiplex PCR. The sample contains about 130,000 clones, about 81% of which appear only once. This sample is part of a study of radiation and T cells in renal cell carcinoma. Study-wide results and caveats: Baseline intratumoral clonotype presence is unknown without pretreatment biopsies.

V was clipped by 4 bases and J by 7 bases; unmatched bases: 10. Germline lookup yields CDR1 MDHEN and CDR2 SYDVKM. CDR3 size: 16 residues. Regarding time point: blood 2 weeks post-SBRT. Noted treatment: 15 Gy SBRT to primary tumor, nephrectomy 4 weeks later. Blood was sampled at baseline, 2 weeks and 4 weeks after SBRT. The patient's renal cell carcinoma had clear cell pathology. The chain carries TRBV28 and TRBJ2-1; TRBD1 agrees at 10 bases. The clonotype originates from a man aged 50-59 years with renal cell carcinoma. Specimen: blood, collected from a patient whose treatment included radiotherapy and nephrectomy. The CDR3 loop is CASSSPPGTGANEQFF. The DNA of the CDR3 is TGTGCCAGCAGTTCGCCCCCCGGGACAGGGGCAAATGAGCAGTTCTTC.